The clone carrying this T cell receptor (beta chain) was seen only once. V lost 1 base and J lost 4; bases outside the gene matches: 4. This CDR3 is built from 15 residues. Germline V lookup: CDR1 MNHEY, CDR2 SVGEGT. Seattle's cohort entered during active infection and was followed longitudinally. The data belong to a study of blood T cell repertoires in COVID-19. Looking at the study overall: Sample material is recorded as cDNA or gDNA derived from T cells, B-cell-depleted T cells, or PBMCs.

Sequencing was performed with immunoSEQ multiplex PCR; in TCRdb, only in-frame clones are kept and a portion is missing. The table shows approximately 150,000 clones, with 88% occurring only once. Sequenced material: peripheral blood. This chain joins TRBV6-2 or TRBV6-3 and TRBJ2-3; 8 nucleotides agree with TRBD2. This TCR derives from a human donor with COVID-19, enrolled during active disease. The donor label of this sample is uncertain. Written as DNA, the CDR3 is TGTGCCAGCAGTTACTACTTCGGGGGGGCAGATACGCAGTATTTT. The encoded protein is CASSYYFGGADTQYF.